The present TCR beta chain was sequenced within a study of cytomegalovirus exposure and HLA in healthy donors (dated by TCRdb to about 2017). At the level of the whole study: An earlier analysis of around 600 of the donors reported roughly 270 Gb of sequence data and around 110 million unique TCR beta sequences from about 179 million T cells. An early release covering roughly 640 HLA-typed donors comprised roughly 300 gigabases of sequencing data and about 90 million unique TCR sequences. The genetic ancestry cluster associated with self-reported Caucasian donors included over 80% of the 350 to 500 genotyped donors. The study aimed to test whether cataloging public T cell receptors could reveal signatures of past pathogen exposure. Using immunosequencing, the study profiled T cell repertoires from around 680 subjects and related those repertoires to cytomegalovirus serostatus. Along with the approximately 700-subject first cohort, a separate validation cohort of over a hundred different subjects was used. The study combined high-throughput TCR immunosequencing, statistical association of individual TCRs with disease status, and machine learning to predict cytomegalovirus infection status. A later analysis re-examined previously published TCR beta repertoires from about 670 donors and added high-resolution HLA genotyping to investigate patterns of TCR occurrence. In the later analysis, no new phenotypic data were used to find candidate immune exposures; instead, reliance was placed on TCR beta sequences and their occurrence across donors. An earlier analysis of several hundred of the donors applied high-throughput TCR beta sequencing to assess whether each TCR beta V gene segment acted as functional or pseudogenic. Alongside the repertoire data, information on donor age, sex, ethnicity and CMV serostatus was compiled. In a later genetic analysis, genome-wide SNP genotypes for about 55% of the roughly 700 donors were used, and that subset was treated as a discovery cohort. All discovery cohort repertoires had been generated on a single sequencing platform. HLA typing covered class I and class II loci at four-digit resolution. The number of typed donors differed by locus: about 620-630 for A, B, C, DRB1 and DQB1; approximately 520 for DQA1; 606 for DPA1; and 400 to 480 for DPB1. Roughly 5 DR-DQ haplotypes were handled as single units for association and clustering, since linkage in the cohort was strong. Among a few hundred genotyped donors of the cohort, an average of around 240,000 unique TCR beta nucleotide sequences were sequenced per donor, around 20% of them non-productive. The study at large found these results: In a later genetic analysis, a missense DCLRE1C variant was associated with V-gene and J-gene trimming of TCR beta chains, and the association was replicated in an independent cohort. In a later analysis, around 15,000 TCR beta sequences were associated with specific HLA alleles at a false discovery rate of 0.05. The only immune exposure information available for the cohort was CMV serostatus. A later analysis found that most CMV-associated TCR beta chains appeared HLA-restricted, with HLA associations seemingly driven largely by CMV exposure. A further reported finding was that TCR beta sequences accurately predicted the HLA-A and HLA-B alleles for most subjects in the first cohort. A group of highly shared sequence variants was considered likely to be a technical artifact of the sequencing pipeline. The presence/absence analyses assumed that sequencing depth was roughly uniform across donors, and that assumption may not be true. It was suggested by the authors that the approach could potentially be generalized to other disease states and immunological phenotypes. Correlated functional status among segregating V segments might be attributable to linkage disequilibrium, but an unknown experimental factor could not be ruled out. A later analysis found that HLA-associated TCR beta chains were more clonally expanded and had lower generation probabilities than equally common non-associated chains. A later analysis reported that several top co-occurrence clusters appeared linked to parvovirus B19, influenza, CMV and Epstein-Barr virus. In the study, approximately 160 TCR beta chains were listed as associated with cytomegalovirus. The classifier was reported to diagnose cytomegalovirus status with high specificity and sensitivity in both the original cohort and the validation cohort. In a later analysis, the rate of TCR association differed among HLA loci, with DRB1 alleles having the most associated TCRs and HLA-C alleles having the fewest. In this cohort, only TCR beta chains were sequenced, and detectable features were limited by the absence of alpha or paired-chain data. In an earlier analysis of some 540 of the donors, most TCR beta V segments appeared in productive rearrangements about 87% or about 30% of the time, broadly matching IMGT annotations. Because HLA typing was missing for some donors at each locus, association tests included only the typed subset. Because counts were too low, approximately 15 rarely observed V segments, including chromosome 9 orphons, were excluded from the earlier analysis of several hundred of the donors. In vitro tests confirmed that a few of the cytomegalovirus-associated TCR beta chains recognize cytomegalovirus antigens. When HLA alleles, especially DR and DQ, strongly co-occurred, TCR associations were difficult to assign to individual alleles. Most TCR sequences were seen in very few donors, while some public TCRs were found in many individuals. Compared with the roughly 670-donor mean, donors in an Asian-associated ancestry cluster had fewer N-insertions in productive TCRs, according to a later genetic analysis.

Library prep was done by the immunoSEQ multiplex PCR assay. For the multiplex PCR, a mixture combining 60 forward primers for TCR Vbeta segments and 13 reverse primers for TCR Jbeta segments was used. The CDR3 region of rearranged TCR beta genes was amplified from genomic DNA by a multiplex PCR assay. Amplified TCR beta libraries were sequenced as 87-base-pair reads on the Illumina HiSeq System. As for the original processing: A later analysis counted approximately 74 million unique TCR beta chains across the 650 to 800 repertoires, and some 11 million of these chains were shared by at least two donors. A nearest-neighbor algorithm error-corrected the raw reads and collapsed the reads into unique sequences, merging closely related sequences to remove PCR and sequencing errors. Alignment of CDR3 sequences to IMGT reference sequences was used to assign V, D and J gene segments. Each retained sequence needed at least a six-nucleotide match to both a V gene segment and a J gene segment. Rearrangements were classified as productive when the CDR3 lacked stop codons and remained in frame with V and J, and all other rearrangements were classified as non-productive. Following IMGT convention, CDR3 was defined as the stretch from the second conserved V-encoded cysteine to the conserved J-encoded phenylalanine. The earlier analysis of roughly 590 of the donors excluded sequences that lacked an unambiguous match to a single V gene segment. An earlier analysis of a few hundred of the donors classified V segments as functional when productive rearrangements were above 56.7% and as segregating when the standard deviation between donors was above 5%. A statistical classification framework was developed to diagnose cytomegalovirus status using the catalog of TCR beta chain sequences. A later analysis assigned V and J genes by comparing TCR nucleotide sequences with IMGT/GENE-DB human TR gene sequences. A later analysis assigned CDR3 sequences and most-parsimonious VDJ recombination scenarios with the TCRdist pipeline. In a later analysis, each TCR beta chain was defined by its CDR3 amino acid sequence together with its V-gene family, and reads without a unique V-gene family were excluded. A later analysis removed 500 to 600 highly shared, low-generation-probability nucleotide sequences to deal with suspected cross-contamination and a sequencing artifact. For each public chain, a later analysis derived a clonal expansion index from normalized ranks of inferred template counts within each repertoire. In a later analysis, generation probabilities were computed with a VDJ recombination model fitted to out-of-frame rearrangements, and the resulting probabilities were checked against IGoR. A later analysis scored TCR-TCR, TCR-HLA and TCR-CMV co-occurrence with hypergeometric tests, applying a repertoire-size bias correction to TCR pairs. False discovery rates were estimated in a later analysis by permuting HLA or CMV assignments 20 times. In a later analysis, co-occurring TCRs were grouped using DBSCAN, and TCRdist sequence similarity was added for clustering within HLA-allele-positive subsets. For co-occurrence clustering, repertoires with fewer than 30,000 or more than 120,000 public chains were excluded, along with four or five repertoires with anomalous nucleotide sharing. Drawn from immuneACCESS, this table holds only the in-frame rearrangements with V and J called that TCRdb kept. Clones are partly lost; checked studies trace under half to an unresolved V gene and leave the rest unexplained. From that table come the V and J calls and clone size; the DNA was used to work out D and trimming. Across this sample there are around 190,000 clones, with 60% to 80% seen only once. Together, the top ten hold roughly 2.3% of the sample.

In total, just over 650 healthy bone marrow donors made up the cohort. All cohort members were sampled while nominally healthy, although unrecorded immune exposures were likely present. The donor was CMV seronegative and belonged to the group of 352 seronegative cohort members. Each donor provided a peripheral blood sample, and peripheral blood mononuclear cells were used for TCR beta sequencing. The Qiagen DNeasy Blood Extraction Kit was used to extract genomic DNA from the blood cell samples. In regard to this clone: The target of this receptor is not known. Per-base quality was not reported, and no clone a single base away is much larger than it.

The sequenced material came from PBMCs. This TCR was recovered from a man in his fifties or sixties in good health and CMV-seronegative.

At the DNA level, the sequence is TGTGCCAGCAGCAAAGACGGGTATGGCTACACCTTC. It translates as CASSKDGYGYTF. The rearrangement joined TRBV21-1 to TRBJ1-2. TRBV21-1 is a listed pseudogene. Measured from the cysteine to the phenylalanine, the CDR3 is 12 residues long. Here the CDR3 DNA is all that survives: 36 bases in frame from base 1.